These 27 T cell receptor beta chains were all obtained from the same sample, sequenced in a study of response to subunit inactivated influenza vaccine. TCRdb re-analysed the RT-PCR reads in MiXCR, keeping a single row per CDR3 protein. Among hundreds of thousands of distinct CDR3 sequences listed, 12% were seen once. This specimen consisted of PBMCs from blood, obtained on the day of vaccination. The receptor source for this set is a man aged 50 to 60 who received an inactivated influenza vaccine.

Many counts were recorded for this clonotype. The rearrangement joins TRBV4-1 to TRBJ1-6; D is possibly TRBD1 (5 bases). Trimming shortened V by 0 bases and J by 6 bases, and 21 bases separated the two germline ends. Germline CDR1 reads MGHRA; CDR2 reads YSYEKL. This CDR3 comprises 19 residues. CDR3 sequence reads: CASSQESTRDLSFNSPLHF. The CDR3 bases are TGCGCCAGCAGCCAAGAATCAACACGGGACCTCTCATTTAATTCACCCCTCCACTTT.

The chain links TRBV6-1 to TRBJ2-3; 13 nucleotides align to TRBD2. There are 17 residues in the CDR3. The V and J ends lost 5 bases and 0 bases, in that order; junction bases with no gene match: 5. Germline V gene data show CDR1 as MNHNS and CDR2 as SASEGT. CDR3 sequence: CASSTGTSGTSTDTQYF. The CDR3 region has the DNA TGTGCCAGCAGTACCGGGACTAGCGGGACTAGCACAGATACGCAGTATTTT.

This clonotype was seen ten or more times. J is TRBJ1-4 and V is TRBV4-3; the D is unclear. The CDR3 runs to 16 residues. Germline CDR1 is LGHNA and CDR2 is YSLEER. V was shortened by 2 bases and J by 3 bases, with 13 bases between the two germline ends. The CDR3 DNA follows: TGCGCCAGCAGCCAATCACTTCCTGGAGCTAATGAAAAACTGTTTTTT. Its protein product is CASSQSLPGANEKLFF.

The rearrangement joins TRBV5-1 to TRBJ2-7, with a weak D call TRBD1 (6 bases). The V end lost 5 bases, the J end lost 3 bases, and 9 bases lay between the germline ends. The CDR3 loop spans 12 amino acids. From germline, CDR1 is SGHRS and CDR2 YFSETQ. The CDR3 here is CASRQGVYEQYF. For the CDR3, the DNA is TGCGCCAGCAGACAGGGCGTCTACGAGCAGTACTTC.

This clonotype was seen more than once but under ten times. The V call is TRBV5-1, the J call TRBJ2-3, with 8 bases that match TRBD2. Germline trimming cut 6 bases from V and 5 bases from J; bases unmatched to any gene: 2. The length of the CDR3 is 12 residues. Germline CDR1 and CDR2: SGHRS and YFSETQ. CDR3 in DNA: TGCGCCAGCACGGCGGGGGGAGATACGCAGTATTTT. Its translation is CASTAGGDTQYF.

The CDR3 DNA follows: TGTGCCAGCAGCTTAGGGTGGGACTACCTCGGGAGGGGTGGATCCCCCAATGAGCAGTTCTTC. It yields the protein CASSLGWDYLGRGGSPNEQFF. The chain has TRBV11-1 and TRBJ2-1; 8 bases map to TRBD2. The germline gives CDR1 SGHAT, CDR2 FQDESV (reference sequence). Losses at the gene ends were 1 base for V and 6 bases for J; bases not matched to a gene: 23. This CDR3 region has 21 residues.

This clonotype appeared a few times. The CDR3 reads CASSLQPSGASTDTQYF. The DNA for the CDR3 is TGCGCCAGCAGCTTGCAACCTAGCGGAGCTAGCACAGATACGCAGTATTTT. The chain combines TRBV5-1 with TRBJ2-3; 7 bases are a match to TRBD2. The CDR3 runs 17 residues. Per the germline V gene, CDR1 is SGHRS and CDR2 is YFSETQ. The ends lost 1 base at V and 0 bases at J; junction bases unmatched: 8.

This clonotype was picked up a small number of times. Since no conserved phenylalanine or tryptophan closes the CDR3, a read error is the likely cause. The limits of the CDR3 on the DNA are not certain, so only TCRdb's listed CDR3 is given. The rearrangement joins TRBV6-2 or TRBV6-3 to TRBJ2-1; the D call of TRBD2 is as the table states it, not checked on the DNA. Germline values: CDR1 MNHEY, CDR2 SVGEGT. A total of 11 residues make up the CDR3, ends included. CDR3 sequence reads: CASRTLAGLGV.

This clonotype has at least ten counts. This chain's CDR3 is CASSLWGFPTDTQYF. The CDR3 nucleotides are TGTGCCAGCAGCCTATGGGGCTTTCCAACAGATACGCAGTATTTT. The genes are TRBV12-3 or TRBV12-4 and TRBJ2-3, with TRBD1 as a possible D gene (5 bases). This CDR3 contains 15 residues. Trimming took 6 bases from V and 3 from J, leaving 16 bases between them.

The chain combines TRBV7-2 with TRBJ2-2; D unclear. The CDR3 length is 14 residues. Germline CDR1 is SGHTA and CDR2 is FQGNSA. The ends were cut back, 5 bases at V and 4 bases at J, with 11 bases in the middle. CDR3 sequence: CASSLTYFTGELFF. CDR3 sequence (DNA): TGTGCCAGCAGCCTAACCTACTTCACCGGGGAGCTGTTTTTT.

Only a few counts were recorded for this clonotype. CDR3 in amino acids: CAWSVLAGGTDTQYF. The CDR3 DNA reads as TGTGCCTGGAGTGTCCTAGCGGGCGGCACAGATACGCAGTATTTT. V usage is TRBV30 and J usage is TRBJ2-3, with 8 nucleotides matching TRBD2. Germline values: CDR1 GTSNPN, CDR2 SVGIG (reference sequence). CDR3 size: 15 residues. The V segment lost 0 bases and the J segment 1 base; nucleotides outside the gene matches: 3.

This rearrangement joins TRBV28 to TRBJ2-7; TRBD1 might be the D (5 bases). Trimming left V 5 bases short and J 3 bases short, with 20 bases between. The CDR3 spans 16 residues. Germline V CDR1 and CDR2: MDHEN, SYDVKM. The CDR3 DNA sequence: TGTGCCAGCAGTCGAAACCAGAGAAATCAGGGCTACGAGCAGTACTTC. Its protein product is CASSRNQRNQGYEQYF.

The rearrangement links TRBV20-1 to TRBJ2-1; D gene ambiguous. Looked up from germline, CDR1 is DFQATT and CDR2 is SNEGSKA (reference sequence). This CDR3 comprises 15 residues. V lost 3 bases to trimming and J lost 0 bases, with 12 bases between them. Here the CDR3 reads CSARGLRASYNEQFF. Written as DNA, the CDR3 is TGCAGTGCTAGGGGGTTGAGAGCCTCCTACAATGAGCAGTTCTTC.

J is TRBJ2-7 and V is TRBV4-2; D call uncertain. Germline CDR1 is LGHNA and CDR2 is YNFKEQ. V lost 1 base and J 4 bases, leaving 8 bases between the germline ends. This CDR3 comprises 13 residues. CDR3 in DNA: TGTGCCAGCAGCCAAGCCGTAGGGTACGAGCAGTACTTC. Amino acid sequence: CASSQAVGYEQYF.

This clonotype was counted many times. This chain connects TRBV14 to TRBJ2-3; the D is unclear. The CDR3 consists of 14 residues. The V gene's germline CDR1 is SGHDN and CDR2 FVKESK. V lost 4 bases to trimming and J lost 4 bases, with 12 bases between them. The CDR3 is CASSRAVIPDTQYF. DNA for the CDR3: TGTGCCAGCAGCCGCGCGGTTATCCCAGATACGCAGTATTTT.

The chain combines TRBV4-1 with TRBJ2-7; 9 nucleotides line up with TRBD1. Trimming took 1 base from V and 3 from J; bases not matched to a gene: 7. The CDR3 runs 16 residues. Germline V gives CDR1 MGHRA, CDR2 YSYEKL. CDR3 sequence: CASSQVLGTGYYEQYF. The CDR3 DNA is TGCGCCAGCAGCCAAGTGCTGGGGACAGGGTACTACGAGCAGTACTTC.

This clonotype was counted a few times. The genes are TRBV5-1 and TRBJ1-1, with a weak D call TRBD1 (5 bases). Germline assignment: CDR1 SGHRS and CDR2 YFSETQ. Trimming shortened V by 4 bases and J by 7 bases, and 17 bases separated the two germline ends. The CDR3 sequence is 14 residues long. This CDR3 reads CASSLEQGFYEAFF. CDR3 bases: TGCGCCAGCAGCCTTGAGCAGGGCTTCTATGAAGCTTTCTTT.

There are many counts of this clonotype. The CDR3 bases are TGTGCCAGCAGTTTGGCTCACGGACAGTACACCGGGGAGCTGTTTTTT. Protein sequence: CASSLAHGQYTGELFF. The rearrangement joins TRBV12-3 or TRBV12-4 to TRBJ2-2, with D maybe TRBD1 (6 bases). The CDR3 runs to 16 residues. Trimming removed 3 bases at V and 3 bases at J, with 14 bases between.

This chain joins TRBV6-2 or TRBV6-3 and TRBJ1-6; D is uncertain. The V and J ends lost 5 bases and 14 bases respectively, with 10 bases between them. Germline CDR1 is MNHEY and CDR2 is SVGEGT. The CDR3 totals 11 residues. For the CDR3, the DNA is TGTGCCAGCAGTAACAAGGGTGCCCTCCACTTT. Amino acids: CASSNKGALHF.

This clonotype was picked up a small number of times. The V and J genes are TRBV28 and TRBJ2-5, with D possibly matching TRBD1 (6 bases). V lost 9 bases to trimming and J lost 4 bases, with 9 bases between them. Germline CDR1 and CDR2: MDHEN and SYDVKM. The CDR3 sequence is 11 residues long. For the CDR3, the DNA is TGTGCCAGTGTACAGGGAGAGACCCAGTACTTC. Translation: CASVQGETQYF. The whole variable domain, filled in from reference TRBV28 and TRBJ2-5, reads DVKVTQSSRYLVKRTGEKVFLECVQDMDHENMFWYRQDPGLGLRLIYFSYDVKMKEKGDIPEGYSVSREKKERFSLILESASTNQTSMYLCASVQGETQYFGPGTRLLVL.

This clonotype occurred a few times. The genes are TRBV28 and TRBJ2-3; TRBD1 or TRBD2 may be the D gene (5 bases each). The CDR3 has 16 amino acids. Germline-derived CDR1 and CDR2 are MDHEN and SYDVKM. V was trimmed by 0 bases and J by 0 bases, leaving 10 bases between them. CDR3 in DNA: TGTGCCAGCAGTTTATGGTCCGGGGCGAGCACAGATACGCAGTATTTT. Its protein is CASSLWSGASTDTQYF.

This clonotype has just a few counts. The J gene is TRBJ2-7, the V gene TRBV28; tentatively, D is TRBD2 (6 bases). This CDR3 is built from 15 residues. The germline V and J ends were trimmed by 6 bases and 7 bases, with 22 bases remaining between them. Germline V CDR1 and CDR2: MDHEN, SYDVKM. CDR3 sequence reads: CASRPRDAGLLEQYF. Written as DNA, the CDR3 is TGTGCCAGCAGGCCGCGGGACGCGGGGTTGTTAGAGCAGTACTTC.

This clonotype showed up just a few times. CDR3 bases: TGTGCCAGCAGCACGAGACAGGGCAACCCCCTAAGAGAGACCCAGTACTTC. This encodes CASSTRQGNPLRETQYF. V usage is TRBV9 and J usage is TRBJ2-5, with 7 bases aligning to TRBD1. Germline V CDR1 and CDR2: SGDLS, YYNGEE. Germline trimming cut 4 bases from V and 4 bases from J; bases unmatched to any gene: 16. This CDR3 comprises 17 residues.

The rearrangement uses TRBV7-9 and TRBJ1-6, with D perhaps matching TRBD1 (6 bases). The CDR3 contains 14 residues. V was shortened by 3 bases and J by 9 bases, with 12 bases between the two germline ends. The germline gives CDR1 SEHNR, CDR2 FQNEAQ (reference sequence). The CDR3 sequence: CASSLDSSSSPLHF. The CDR3 DNA is TGTGCCAGCAGCTTGGACAGTTCATCTTCACCCCTCCACTTT.

The chain is built from TRBV20-1 and TRBJ2-5, with D maybe TRBD2 (5 bases). This CDR3 has 15 residues. From germline, CDR1 is DFQATT and CDR2 SNEGSKA (reference sequence). Trimming took off 6 bases at V and 1 base at J, with 18 bases between the two ends. The CDR3 bases are TGCAGTGCCCCTCGGGGTGCGGACCTCCAAGAGACCCAGTACTTC. Translated, it gives CSAPRGADLQETQYF.

In this sample, this clonotype turned up many times. The J gene is TRBJ1-1, the V gene TRBV19; D is ambiguous. The CDR3 has 11 amino acids. Germline V gene sequence: CDR1 LNHDA, CDR2 SQIVND (reference sequence). The V end lost 7 bases, the J end lost 6 bases, and 9 bases lay between the germline ends. CDR3 loop: CASTGGAEAFF. Written as DNA, the CDR3 is TGTGCCAGTACCGGCGGGGCTGAAGCTTTCTTT.

This chain uses TRBV6-2 or TRBV6-3 with TRBJ1-2; D is undetermined. Germline lookup yields CDR1 MNHEY and CDR2 SVGEGT. V dropped 5 bases and J dropped 0 bases, with 19 bases sitting between them. The CDR3 runs 17 residues. Here the CDR3 DNA reads TGTGCCAGCAGTAACCCCTTCGGCGCTAAACCTAACTATGGCTACACCTTC. Translated, it gives CASSNPFGAKPNYGYTF.